This T cell receptor beta chain was observed in a study of molecular identifiers for immune sequencing clone quantification. Study-level information: Replicate runs used RNA from roughly 21,000 or 96,000 naive CD8 cells, which was split five ways into aliquots, and four of those aliquots were then sequenced.

Losses at the gene ends were 5 bases for V and 5 bases for J; bases not matched to a gene: 8. The germline CDR1 and CDR2 sequences are MNHEY and SMNVEV (reference sequence). There are 14 residues in the CDR3. On this clonotype itself: The CDR3 does not end in the conserved phenylalanine or tryptophan, so this is likely a read error.

Preparation of the bulk TCR libraries relied on previously described methods and listed TCR primers. TCRdb re-analysed the PCR reads in MiXCR, keeping a single row per CDR3 protein. The table lists roughly 97,000 distinct CDR3 sequences, 24% of them singletons. The chain uses TRBV27 and TRBJ1-1; 7 positions match TRBD1. The sequencing input was naive CD8+ T cells from blood, with Jurkat cell RNA spiked in. The sample's subset: FACS-sorted CD8+CD4-CCR7+CD45RA+ naive T cells. The origin of this receptor is a human donor in good health. Some libraries in this study had Jurkat cell RNA spiked in. For the CDR3, the DNA is TGTGCCAGCAGTCGGCAGGGGGTATGGACTGAAGCTTTCCTT. Residues: CASSRQGVWTEAFL.